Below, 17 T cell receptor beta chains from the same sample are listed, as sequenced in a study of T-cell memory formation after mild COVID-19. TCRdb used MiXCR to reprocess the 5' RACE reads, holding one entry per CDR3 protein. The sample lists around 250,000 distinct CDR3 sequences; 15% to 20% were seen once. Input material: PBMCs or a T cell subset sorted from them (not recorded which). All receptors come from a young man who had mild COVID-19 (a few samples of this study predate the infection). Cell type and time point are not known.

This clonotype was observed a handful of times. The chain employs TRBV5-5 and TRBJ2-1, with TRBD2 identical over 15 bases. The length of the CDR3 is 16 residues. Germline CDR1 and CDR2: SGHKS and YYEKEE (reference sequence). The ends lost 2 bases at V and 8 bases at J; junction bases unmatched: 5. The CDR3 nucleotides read TGTGCCAGCAGCTTAGAGGGACTAGCGGGGGGAGATGAGCAGTTCTTC. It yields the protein CASSLEGLAGGDEQFF.

CDR3 loop: CASSQDSDDTEAFF. The CDR3 nucleotides read TGCGCCAGCAGCCAAGATTCGGACGACACTGAAGCTTTCTTT. V usage is TRBV4-3 and J usage is TRBJ1-1; D is uncertain. Germline V gene sequence: CDR1 LGHNA, CDR2 YSLEER. The CDR3 totals 14 residues. Trimming left V 0 bases short and J 3 bases short, with 8 bases between.

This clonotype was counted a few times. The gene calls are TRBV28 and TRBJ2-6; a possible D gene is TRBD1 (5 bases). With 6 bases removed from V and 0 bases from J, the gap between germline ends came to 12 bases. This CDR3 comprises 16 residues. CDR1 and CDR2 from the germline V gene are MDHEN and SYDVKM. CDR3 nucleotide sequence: TGTGCCAGCAGCGGCGGACAAACCTCTGGGGCCAACGTCCTGACTTTC. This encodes CASSGGQTSGANVLTF.

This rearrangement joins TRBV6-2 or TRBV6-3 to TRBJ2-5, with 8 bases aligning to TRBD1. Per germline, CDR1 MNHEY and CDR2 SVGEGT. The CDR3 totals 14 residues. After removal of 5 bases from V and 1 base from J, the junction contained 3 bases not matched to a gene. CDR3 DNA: TGTGCCAGCAGTGCTCAGGGGGCCCAAGAGACCCAGTACTTC. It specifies CASSAQGAQETQYF.

CDR3 nucleotides: TGCAGTGCTAGAGGTTCCCCGGACTTAGGCCCACAAGAGACCCAGTACTTC. It yields the protein CSARGSPDLGPQETQYF. V gene TRBV20-1 combines with J gene TRBJ2-5; possible D gene TRBD2, 5 bases. Deletions cut 1 base from V and 2 bases from J, with 20 bases between. This CDR3 is built from 17 residues. Germline values: CDR1 DFQATT, CDR2 SNEGSKA (reference sequence).

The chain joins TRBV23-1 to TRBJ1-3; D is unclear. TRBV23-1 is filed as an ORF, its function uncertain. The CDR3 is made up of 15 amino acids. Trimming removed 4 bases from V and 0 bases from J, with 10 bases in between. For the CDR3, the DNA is TGCGCCAGCAGTCCGACCGTGGACTCTGGAAACACCATATATTTT. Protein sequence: CASSPTVDSGNTIYF.

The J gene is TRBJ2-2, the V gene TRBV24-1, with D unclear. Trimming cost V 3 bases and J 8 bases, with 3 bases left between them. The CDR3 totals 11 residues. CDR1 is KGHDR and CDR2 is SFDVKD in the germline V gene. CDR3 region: CATSDTGELFF. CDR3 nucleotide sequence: TGTGCCACCAGTGATACTGGGGAGCTGTTTTTT.

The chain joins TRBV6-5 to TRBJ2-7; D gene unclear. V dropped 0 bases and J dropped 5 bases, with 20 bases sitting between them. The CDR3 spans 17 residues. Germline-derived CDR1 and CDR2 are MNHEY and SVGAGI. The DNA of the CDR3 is TGTGCCAGCAGTTACTCGAAATTTCCCTGGGAAAAAAACGAGCAGTACTTC. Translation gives CASSYSKFPWEKNEQYF.

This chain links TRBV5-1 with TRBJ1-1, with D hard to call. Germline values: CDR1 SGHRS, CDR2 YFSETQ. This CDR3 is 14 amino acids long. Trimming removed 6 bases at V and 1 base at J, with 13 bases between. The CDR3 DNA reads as TGCGCCAGCACTCTCTTGGACTCGAACACTGAAGCTTTCTTT. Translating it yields CASTLLDSNTEAFF.

The CDR3 sequence is CASSESKGGNTEAFF. The CDR3 nucleotides read TGTGCCAGCAGTGAATCTAAGGGAGGGAACACTGAAGCTTTCTTT. The chain is built from TRBV6-1 and TRBJ1-1; D unresolved. Deletions cut 2 bases from V and 1 base from J, with 11 bases between. Germline-derived CDR1 and CDR2 are MNHNS and SASEGT. This CDR3 spans 15 amino acids.

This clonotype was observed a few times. CDR3 sequence: CASSGDEETQYF. The CDR3 DNA follows: TGTGCCAGCTCCGGGGACGAGGAGACCCAGTACTTC. This chain joins TRBV2 and TRBJ2-5, with D perhaps TRBD1 or TRBD2 (5 bases each). Germline V gene data show CDR1 as SNHLY and CDR2 as FYNNEI. Trimming left V 8 bases short and J 5 bases short, with 12 bases between. This CDR3 comprises 12 residues.

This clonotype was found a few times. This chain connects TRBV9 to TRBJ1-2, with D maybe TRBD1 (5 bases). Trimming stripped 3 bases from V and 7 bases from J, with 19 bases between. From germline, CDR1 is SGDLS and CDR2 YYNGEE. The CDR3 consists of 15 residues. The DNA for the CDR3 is TGTGCCAGCAGCGGGGCCCAGTGGCAGGGCGGTGGCTACACCTTC. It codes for CASSGAQWQGGGYTF. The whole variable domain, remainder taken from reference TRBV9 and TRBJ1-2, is DSGVTQTPKHLITATGQRVTLRCSPRSGDLSVYWYQQSLDQGLQFLIQYYNGEERAKGNILERFSAQQFPDLHSELNLSSLELGDSALYFCASSGAQWQGGGYTFGSGTRLTVV.

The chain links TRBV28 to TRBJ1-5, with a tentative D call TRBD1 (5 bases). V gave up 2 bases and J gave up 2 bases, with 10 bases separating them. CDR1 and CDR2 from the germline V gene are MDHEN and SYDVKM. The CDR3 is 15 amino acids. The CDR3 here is CASSLVRGGNQPQHF. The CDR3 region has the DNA TGTGCCAGCAGTTTAGTGCGGGGGGGCAATCAGCCCCAGCATTTT.

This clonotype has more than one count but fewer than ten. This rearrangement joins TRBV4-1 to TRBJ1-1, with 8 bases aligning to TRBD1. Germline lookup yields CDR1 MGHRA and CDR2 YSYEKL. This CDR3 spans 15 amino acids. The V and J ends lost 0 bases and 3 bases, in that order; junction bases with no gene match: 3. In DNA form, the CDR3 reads TGCGCCAGCAGCCAAGACAGGACAGGGTACACTGAAGCTTTCTTT. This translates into CASSQDRTGYTEAFF.

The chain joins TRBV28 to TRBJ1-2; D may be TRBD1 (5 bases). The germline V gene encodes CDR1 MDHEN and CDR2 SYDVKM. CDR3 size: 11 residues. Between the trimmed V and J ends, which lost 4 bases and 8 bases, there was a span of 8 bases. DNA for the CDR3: TGTGCCAGCAGTTGGGGGAACGGCTACACCTTC. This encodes CASSWGNGYTF.

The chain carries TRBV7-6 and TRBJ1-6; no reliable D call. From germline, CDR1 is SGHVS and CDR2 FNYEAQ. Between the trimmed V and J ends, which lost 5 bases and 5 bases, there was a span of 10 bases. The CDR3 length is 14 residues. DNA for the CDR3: TGTGCCAGCAGCCCTCCGGGCCATAATTCACCCCTCCACTTT. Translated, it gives CASSPPGHNSPLHF.

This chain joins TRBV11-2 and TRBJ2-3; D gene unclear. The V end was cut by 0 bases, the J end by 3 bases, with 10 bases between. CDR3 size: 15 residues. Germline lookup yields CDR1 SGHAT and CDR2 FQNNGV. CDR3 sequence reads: CASSLEWLPTDTQYF. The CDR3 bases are TGTGCCAGCAGCTTAGAATGGCTACCGACAGATACGCAGTATTTT.